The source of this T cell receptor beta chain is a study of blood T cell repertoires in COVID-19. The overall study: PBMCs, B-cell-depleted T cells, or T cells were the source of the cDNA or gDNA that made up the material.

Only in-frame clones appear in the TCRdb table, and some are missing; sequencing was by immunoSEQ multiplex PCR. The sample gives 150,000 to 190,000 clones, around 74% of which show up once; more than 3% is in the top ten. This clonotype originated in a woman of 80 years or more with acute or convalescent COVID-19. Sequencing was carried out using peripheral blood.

CDR3 in amino acids: CASSRLAASSYEQYF. The CDR3 bases are TGTGCCAGTAGTCGGCTAGCGGCCTCCTCCTACGAGCAGTACTTC. The rearrangement links TRBV19 to TRBJ2-7, with 7 bases aligning to TRBD2. Germline assignment: CDR1 LNHDA and CDR2 SQIVND (reference sequence). V lost 5 bases to trimming and J lost 0 bases; unmatched junction nucleotides: 7. The CDR3 has 15 amino acids.